The entry below gives a single T cell receptor (beta chain) sequence along with its context. Its specificity is unknown. These data come from a study of CD8 T cells in ankylosing spondylitis. Findings and caveats of the study: A motif of 7 to 9 highly homologous TCR beta variants was seen as apparently characteristic of ankylosing spondylitis blood.

Making use of molecular barcodes, quantitative 5'-RACE generated TCR beta libraries. A single record per CDR3 protein comes from TCRdb applying MiXCR to the 5' RACE reads. The data hold 100,000 or so distinct CDR3 sequences, with more than 20% observed a single time. Trimming stripped 1 base from V and 10 bases from J, with 10 bases between. Germline CDR1 SGHVS, CDR2 FQNEAQ. The CDR3 is 13 residues long. The chain is built from TRBV7-8 and TRBJ1-4; no definite D call. The source is a male donor with ankylosing spondylitis. The specimen was synovial fluid, either unsorted or a sorted T cell fraction (not recorded which). The DNA for the CDR3 is TGTGCCAGCAGCTTAGGAGGGTCCGGAAAACTGTTTTTT. Its protein is CASSLGGSGKLFF.